The 18 T cell receptor beta chains in this list originate from one sample, sequenced in a study of cytomegalovirus exposure and HLA in healthy donors. Primers included in the PCR were 60 Vbeta and 13 Jbeta primers. Profiled with immunoSEQ multiplex PCR; TCRdb holds only in-frame clones, not every one. The sample has about 69,000 clones, less than 70% seen once. Sequenced material: PBMCs. These receptors all stem from a woman aged 25 to 39 in good health and CMV-seronegative.

This clone came up a few times. The chain carries TRBV7-8 and TRBJ2-2; D gene unclear. Germline values: CDR1 SGHVS, CDR2 FQNEAQ. This CDR3 is built from 12 residues. Trimming pared 3 bases from V and 5 bases from J, leaving 4 bases between. CDR3 nucleotide sequence: TGTGCCAGCAGCTTCCGGACCGGGGAGCTGTTTTTT. This translates into CASSFRTGELFF.

This clone appeared a single time. The chain recombines TRBV15 with TRBJ1-5, with 8 bases identical to TRBD1. Trimming removed 0 bases from V and 6 bases from J; junction bases left unmatched: 7. CDR3 size: 16 residues. Germline values: CDR1 LNHNV, CDR2 YYDKDF (reference sequence). The CDR3 spells CATSRDLLTGGQPQHF. CDR3 sequence (DNA): TGTGCCACCAGCAGAGATCTATTAACAGGGGGTCAGCCCCAGCATTTT.

V usage is TRBV5-1 and J usage is TRBJ1-4; TRBD1 is a possible D gene (5 bases). V lost 0 bases to trimming and J lost 8 bases, with 14 bases between them. This CDR3 has 15 amino acids. Germline V gives CDR1 SGHRS, CDR2 YFSETQ. The CDR3 DNA is TGCGCCAGCAGCTTGGTTCGGGGGAATGGAGAAAAACTGTTTTTT. It translates to CASSLVRGNGEKLFF.

CDR3 sequence (DNA): TGTGCCAGCAGTGACTCGATTGGCGGAAAACTGTTTTTT. Amino acids: CASSDSIGGKLFF. The chain employs TRBV6-4 and TRBJ1-4, with D unresolved. Trimming cost V 0 bases and J 10 bases, with 9 bases left between them. The CDR3 runs 13 residues. Germline lookup yields CDR1 MRHNA and CDR2 SNTAGT.

The chain employs TRBV7-2 and TRBJ2-5; D is possibly TRBD1 (5 bases). The CDR3 covers 17 residues. Trimming shortened V by 5 bases and J by 3 bases, and 22 bases separated the two germline ends. Germline values: CDR1 SGHTA, CDR2 FQGNSA. The CDR3 loop reads CASSEQPGALRKETQYF. The CDR3 DNA follows: TGTGCCAGCAGCGAACAGCCTGGGGCCCTGCGCAAAGAGACCCAGTACTTC.

This clone was detected a few times. The rearrangement uses TRBV5-4 and TRBJ1-1; 9 bases are a match to TRBD1. Germline CDR1 reads SGHNT; CDR2 reads YYREEE (reference sequence). The length of the CDR3 is 15 residues. V dropped 6 bases and J dropped 5; count of bases not matched to a gene: 11. DNA for the CDR3: TGTGCCAGCACCCTAACAGGGGGCGCAATTACTGAAGCTTTCTTT. Its protein product is CASTLTGGAITEAFF. Using reference TRBV5-4 and TRBJ1-1 for the parts outside the CDR3, the full variable domain is ETGVTQSPTHLIKTRGQQVTLRCSSQSGHNTVSWYQQALGQGPQFIFQYYREEENGRGNFPPRFSGLQFPNYSSELNVNALELDDSALYLCASTLTGGAITEAFFGQGTRLTVV.

This rearrangement joins TRBV18 to TRBJ2-1; possible D gene TRBD2, 5 bases. Germline CDR1 is KGHSH and CDR2 is LQKENI. CDR3 length: 15 amino acids. Trimming left V 1 base short and J 2 bases short, with 9 bases between. CDR3 bases: TGTGCCAGCTCACCACAGCCTAGCACCTACAATGAGCAGTTCTTC. Encoded protein: CASSPQPSTYNEQFF.

This chain connects TRBV2 to TRBJ1-2; D gene unclear. This CDR3 is 14 amino acids long. Germline CDR1 reads SNHLY; CDR2 reads FYNNEI. Trimming took 7 bases from V and 0 from J, leaving 12 bases between them. As DNA, the CDR3 is TGTGCCAGCAATCCGGGATCTACTAACTATGGCTACACCTTC. It translates to CASNPGSTNYGYTF.

The V gene is TRBV7-9, the J gene TRBJ2-1, with 7 bases matching TRBD2. This CDR3 has 15 amino acids. V lost 1 base, J lost 7 bases, and 7 bases stayed unmatched. Germline CDR1 and CDR2: SEHNR and FQNEAQ (reference sequence). The CDR3 bases are TGTGCCAGCAGCTTAGTCGAGCGGGGCCTGAATGAGCAGTTCTTC. It is translated as CASSLVERGLNEQFF.

V is TRBV29-1 and J is TRBJ1-4, with 10 positions matching TRBD1. The CDR3 is 13 residues long. The ends lost 4 bases at V and 7 bases at J; junction bases unmatched: 3. Germline V lookup: CDR1 SQVTM, CDR2 ANQGSEA. This chain's CDR3 is CSVGDRGLEKLFF. CDR3 coding DNA: TGCAGCGTTGGGGACAGGGGTCTTGAAAAACTGTTTTTT. The whole variable domain, filled in from reference TRBV29-1 and TRBJ1-4, reads SAVISQKPSRDICQRGTSLTIQCQVDSQVTMMFWYRQQPGQSLTLIATANQGSEATYESGFVIDKFPISRPNLTFSTLTVSNMSPEDSSIYLCSVGDRGLEKLFFGSGTQLSVL.

This chain connects TRBV7-6 to TRBJ2-7; 8 bases agree with TRBD1. This CDR3 spans 14 amino acids. CDR1 SGHVS and CDR2 FNYEAQ come from the germline V gene. Trimming cost V 1 base and J 7 bases; bases outside gene matches: 6. CDR3 bases: TGTGCCAGCAGCTTAGTCCAGGGGGCAAGGGAGCAGTACTTC. Amino acid sequence: CASSLVQGAREQYF.

The chain links TRBV5-1 to TRBJ1-3, with D possibly being TRBD1 (6 bases). The CDR3 length is 15 residues. From germline, CDR1 is SGHRS and CDR2 YFSETQ. The germline V and J ends were trimmed by 7 bases and 4 bases, with 18 bases remaining between them. The CDR3 sequence is CASPKRGAQGNTIYF. In DNA form, the CDR3 reads TGCGCCAGCCCTAAGCGGGGGGCACAGGGAAACACCATATATTTT.

The V call is TRBV7-6, the J call TRBJ2-7; 16 nucleotides match TRBD2. The germline V gene encodes CDR1 SGHVS and CDR2 FNYEAQ. The trim removed 1 base at V and 3 bases at J, leaving 6 bases unmatched. The CDR3 has 18 residues. CDR3 residues: CASSLGPGTSGGVYEQYF. The CDR3 bases are TGTGCCAGCAGCTTAGGACCCGGGACTAGCGGGGGGGTCTACGAGCAGTACTTC.

This chain connects TRBV7-9 to TRBJ2-7, with 8 bases that match TRBD1. Germline CDR1 SEHNR, CDR2 FQNEAQ (reference sequence). The CDR3 has 15 amino acids. V trimming: 3 bases; J trimming: 4 bases; junction bases outside the gene matches: 8. The CDR3 sequence: CASSLQGQGSYEQYF. The DNA of the CDR3 is TGTGCCAGCAGCTTGCAAGGACAGGGATCGTACGAGCAGTACTTC.

This clone was found a few times. The J gene is TRBJ2-7, the V gene TRBV5-5; D is unresolved. V was pared by 2 bases and J by 4 bases, with 16 bases between. The germline V gene encodes CDR1 SGHKS and CDR2 YYEKEE (reference sequence). The CDR3 has 15 amino acids. This chain's CDR3 is CASSFESPIVYEQYF. CDR3 nucleotides: TGTGCCAGCAGCTTCGAGTCCCCGATCGTTTACGAGCAGTACTTC.

The rearrangement links TRBV9 to TRBJ2-7, with unresolved D. V dropped 0 bases and J dropped 1 base, with 8 bases sitting between them. Germline V gives CDR1 SGDLS, CDR2 YYNGEE. The CDR3 has 14 amino acids. CDR3 DNA: TGTGCCAGCAGCGTAGTCAGCGAATCCTACGAGCAGTACTTC. It translates to CASSVVSESYEQYF.

This clone turned up a few times. The chain employs TRBV4-1 and TRBJ1-2; no clear D gene. The CDR3 spans 13 residues. Trimming took 0 bases from V and 8 from J, leaving 10 bases between them. CDR1 and CDR2 (germline): MGHRA, YSYEKL. The CDR3 is CASSQDNKAGYTF. In DNA form, the CDR3 reads TGCGCCAGCAGCCAAGATAACAAAGCGGGCTACACCTTC.

CDR3 loop: CASSLGVGGETQYF. The CDR3 DNA is TGTGCCAGCAGCTTAGGGGTGGGAGGAGAGACCCAGTACTTC. J is TRBJ2-5 and V is TRBV7-9; D is perhaps TRBD2 (6 bases). The ends were cut back, 1 base at V and 4 bases at J, with 10 bases in the middle. The CDR3 loop spans 14 amino acids. CDR1 and CDR2 (germline): SEHNR, FQNEAQ (reference sequence).